Listed below are T cell receptor beta chains from one sample, sequenced in a study of blood T cell repertoires in COVID-19. Libraries were prepared by immunoSEQ multiplex PCR; TCRdb keeps only in-frame clonotypes and omits some of them. The sample shows just over 200,000 clones, under 90% of them seen only once. The sequenced sample consisted of peripheral blood. These receptors all stem from a man older than 75 with acute or convalescent COVID-19. Both conserved end residues are part of each CDR3.

v_call cdr3_length cdr3_aa
TRBV6-4 13 CASSYNYGEGQYF
TRBV6-4 15 CASSPGTGGNQPQHF
TRBV28 16 CASRPPGGLGTDTQYF
TRBV11-2 14 CASSPGTALEKLFF
TRBV28 16 CASRPTGQGYNSPLHF
TRBV14 15 CASSPGTPHTGELFF
TRBV9 15 CASSVYTGTQETQYF
TRBV6-5 14 CASSYRTEKETQYF
TRBV7-9 16 CASSRLLAGGSNEQFF
TRBV11-2 16 CASSSRLAGGSNEQFF
TRBV19 15 CASQDLVALYNEQFF
TRBV28 16 CASSGLLRLANYGYTF
TRBV11-2 14 CASSPGLAKNIQYF
TRBV6-1 14 CASSRTGLGYGYTF
TRBV11-2 15 CASSSRGPGKNIQYF